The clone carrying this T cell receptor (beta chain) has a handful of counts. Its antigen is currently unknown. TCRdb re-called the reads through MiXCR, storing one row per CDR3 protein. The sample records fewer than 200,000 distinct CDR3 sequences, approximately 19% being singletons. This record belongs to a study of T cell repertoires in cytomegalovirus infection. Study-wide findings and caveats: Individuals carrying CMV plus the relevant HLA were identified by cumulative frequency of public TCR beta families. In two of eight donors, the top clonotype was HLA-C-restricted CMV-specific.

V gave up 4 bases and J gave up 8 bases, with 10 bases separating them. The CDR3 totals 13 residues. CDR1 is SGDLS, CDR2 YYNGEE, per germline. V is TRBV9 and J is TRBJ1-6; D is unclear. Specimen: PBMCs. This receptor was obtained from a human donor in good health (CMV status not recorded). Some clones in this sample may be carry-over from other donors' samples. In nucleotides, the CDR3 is TGTGCCAGCAGCCGGACTCGGGATTCACCCCTCCACTTT. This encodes CASSRTRDSPLHF.